The rows below give T cell receptor beta chains drawn from one sample of a study of vaccination effects on CD4 cells after COVID-19. Libraries were prepared by immunoSEQ multiplex PCR; TCRdb keeps only in-frame clonotypes and omits some of them. The data contain more than 45,000 clones, around 76% of them singletons. No antigen has been assigned to these receptors. The sample consisted of CD4+ T cells from PBMCs cultured with HIV peptides, taken before COVID-19 vaccination. The source of these receptors is a human donor who had a prior SARS-CoV-2 infection. The CDR3 runs from the conserved cysteine through the conserved F or W. The D gene is left open where the match is weak. The size of a clone is reported for some rows only, either as once, few or many, or as a class for expanded clones.

V	length	size	D	J	DNA	CDR3
TRBV18	12	-	-	TRBJ1-1	TGTGCCAGCTCAACGGTGGGGACTGAAGCTTTCTTT	CASSTVGTEAFF
TRBV18	14	-	-	TRBJ2-3	TGTGCCAGCTCAGGAACGGGGTACACAGATACGCAGTATTTT	CASSGTGYTDTQYF
TRBV19	16	-	TRBD1	TRBJ1-6	TGTGCCAGTAGGCTCCAGGGGGGGACACCCAATTCACCCCTCCACTTT	CASRLQGGTPNSPLHF
TRBV5-6	17	few	TRBD2	TRBJ2-7	TGTGCCAGCACCTTTTGGGGGAGACTAGCGGGAACCTACGAGCAGTACTTC	CASTFWGRLAGTYEQYF
TRBV9	15	-	TRBD1	TRBJ2-7	TGTGCCAGCGTACGGTCCGGGACAGGGGTCCACGAGCAGTACTTC	CASVRSGTGVHEQYF
TRBV23-1	16	once	TRBD1	TRBJ2-5	TGCGCCAGCAGTCAATCGGAAGGGGGCGGAGGAGAGACCCAGTACTTC	CASSQSEGGGGETQYF
TRBV24-1	19	-	TRBD2	TRBJ2-1	TGTGCCACCAGTGACCGGGGGACTAGCGGGAGATGCTCCTACAATGAGCAGTTCTTC	CATSDRGTSGRCSYNEQFF
TRBV7-9	13	-	TRBD1	TRBJ2-1	TGTGCCAGCACGGACAGGGCCGGCGATGAGCAGTTCTTC	CASTDRAGDEQFF
TRBV27	14	-	-	TRBJ2-5	TGTGCCAGCAGTTTATCGAGGACCCAGCAGACCCAGTACTTC	CASSLSRTQQTQYF
TRBV2	15	-	-	TRBJ2-6	TGTGCCAGCAGAAGATACAGCTCTGGGGCCAACGTCCTGACTTTC	CASRRYSSGANVLTF
TRBV3-1/TRBV3-2	17	few	-	TRBJ2-7	TGTGCCAGCAGCCAAGATCAAAGGCGGGGGCCTTCCTACGAGCAGTACTTC	CASSQDQRRGPSYEQYF
TRBV7-7	13	-	-	TRBJ1-1	TGTGCTAGCAGCTTGGACAGGAACACTGAAGCTTTCTTT	CASSLDRNTEAFF
TRBV6-2/TRBV6-3	16	-	TRBD2	TRBJ2-1	TGTGCCAGCAGTTACGCAAGCGGGAGGGCGATCGGTGAGCAGTTCTTC	CASSYASGRAIGEQFF
TRBV2	12	-	-	TRBJ1-1	TGTGCCAGCGGTTACAGTTCCACTGAAGCTTTCTTT	CASGYSSTEAFF
TRBV6-5	15	-	-	TRBJ2-5	TGTGCCAGCAGTTACCCTTGGACATCCCAAGAGACCCAGTACTTC	CASSYPWTSQETQYF
TRBV3-1/TRBV3-2	13	few	-	TRBJ1-2	TGTGCCAGCAGCCAAGAGGCAGTCTATGGCTACACCTTC	CASSQEAVYGYTF
TRBV4-1	15	-	TRBD1	TRBJ2-7	TGCGCCAGCAGCCAAGATAGAGGCAGGGGGCGCGAGCAGTACTTC	CASSQDRGRGREQYF
TRBV5-1	22	once	TRBD2	TRBJ2-6	TGCGCCAGCAGCTTGGCGCCGGGGGCGGGAGGGCCGGACCTCTCTGGGGCCAACGTCCTGACTTTC	CASSLAPGAGGPDLSGANVLTF
TRBV4-1	16	-	TRBD1	TRBJ1-2	TGCGCCAGCAGCCAAGCCCAAGGGACAGCCGACTATGGCTACACCTTC	CASSQAQGTADYGYTF
TRBV5-6	15	-	TRBD1	TRBJ2-7	TGTGCCAGCAGCTTAAACCCCGGACAGGGCTACGAGCAGTACTTC	CASSLNPGQGYEQYF
TRBV7-9	18	-	TRBD1	TRBJ1-6	TGTGCCAGCAGCATCGGGACAGGGGGCGAATCCTATAATTCACCCCTCCACTTT	CASSIGTGGESYNSPLHF
TRBV7-2	16	-	TRBD2	TRBJ2-1	TGTGCCAGCAGCTTAGAAGCGGGAGGAGGATACAATGAGCAGTTCTTC	CASSLEAGGGYNEQFF
TRBV10-3	13	once	-	TRBJ2-7	TGTGCCATCAGTGAAGGGGCAGGGACCGAGCAGTACTTC	CAISEGAGTEQYF
TRBV7-9	14	-	-	TRBJ2-1	TGTGCCAGCAGCTTCGTTGGATCTTACAATGAGCAGTTCTTC	CASSFVGSYNEQFF
TRBV18	13	-	-	TRBJ1-1	TGTGCCAGCTCACGGGTAGTAGGGATGGAAGCTTTCTTT	CASSRVVGMEAFF
TRBV4-1	16	few	-	TRBJ1-2	TGCGCCAGCAGCCCGTTGGGCGGGTATTATAACTATGGCTACACCTTC	CASSPLGGYYNYGYTF
TRBV7-2	14	-	TRBD1	TRBJ2-1	TGTGCCAGCACCGGGACAGGGGGTTACAATGAGCAGTTCTTC	CASTGTGGYNEQFF
TRBV30	16	-	-	TRBJ1-5	TGTGCCTGGACTAAGTCAGGGGACACTAGCAATCAGCCCCAGCATTTT	CAWTKSGDTSNQPQHF
TRBV30	16	-	-	TRBJ1-2	TGTGCCTGGAGGCGCGGGGGCCGAACCATGGGCTATGGCTACACCTTC	CAWRRGGRTMGYGYTF
TRBV9	15	-	-	TRBJ2-3	TGTGCCAGCAGCGTAAAGGGGACGGTAGGGGATACGCAGTATTTT	CASSVKGTVGDTQYF
TRBV7-9	12	-	-	TRBJ2-7	TGTGCCAGCAGCTTTAACATCTACGAGCAGTACTTC	CASSFNIYEQYF
TRBV10-3	14	few	TRBD2	TRBJ2-7	TGTGCCATCAGGGGAGCGGGGGACCCCTACGAGCAGTACTTC	CAIRGAGDPYEQYF
TRBV24-1	13	-	TRBD2	TRBJ2-1	TGTGCCACCAGTATTAGCGGGAGCGCTGAGCAGTTCTTC	CATSISGSAEQFF
TRBV2	13	-	-	TRBJ1-4	TGTGCCAGCAGTGGTTACATCCCTGAAAAACTGTTTTTT	CASSGYIPEKLFF
TRBV10-3	14	-	TRBD1	TRBJ2-7	TGTGCCATCAGTGAGAATGAGGGGGCCCACGAGCAGTACTTC	CAISENEGAHEQYF
TRBV7-2	15	-	TRBD1	TRBJ1-5	TGTGCCAGCAGCTGGGACAGCTCGACGGATCAGCCCCAGCATTTT	CASSWDSSTDQPQHF
TRBV29-1	11	-	-	TRBJ2-1	TGCAGCGTTGTAACGGGGGCCGTACAGTTCTTC	CSVVTGAVQFF
TRBV11-2	15	few	-	TRBJ2-1	TGTGCCAGCAGCTTAGTCGGGGTCTCCTACAATGAGCAGTTCTTC	CASSLVGVSYNEQFF
TRBV2	16	-	TRBD2	TRBJ2-3	TGTGCCAGCAGTGACCCCGGGACTAGCGGGTTGGATACGCAGTATTTT	CASSDPGTSGLDTQYF
TRBV5-6	11	-	-	TRBJ2-1	TGTGCCAGCAGCTTCTTCGGCGACAGGTTCTTC	CASSFFGDRFF
TRBV27	17	few	TRBD1	TRBJ1-6	TGTGCCAGCAGTTTCAACAGGGGGAGCTCCTATAATTCACCCCTCCACTTT	CASSFNRGSSYNSPLHF
TRBV19	16	once	-	TRBJ1-5	TGTGCCAGTAGTATAGCTTCACAGGGTGAAGGGCAGCCCCAGCATTTT	CASSIASQGEGQPQHF
TRBV5-6	15	-	TRBD2	TRBJ2-5	TGTGCCAGCAGCTCAGCGGGGGGGTACCAAGAGACCCAGTACTTC	CASSSAGGYQETQYF
TRBV14	13	few	-	TRBJ2-1	TGTGCCAGCAGCCAAAATCGGCTGGGTGAGCAGTTCTTC	CASSQNRLGEQFF
TRBV27	14	-	-	TRBJ1-2	TGTGCCAGCAGTCGATCCGGGGGCGCATATGGCTACACCTTC	CASSRSGGAYGYTF
TRBV5-6	14	-	-	TRBJ2-1	TGTGCCAGCAGCTTGACCCATCGGCCCAATGAGCAGTTCTTC	CASSLTHRPNEQFF
TRBV24-1	15	-	TRBD1	TRBJ2-3	TGTGCCACCAGTGATCCCGGACAGGGAACAGATACGCAGTATTTT	CATSDPGQGTDTQYF
TRBV5-3	15	-	-	TRBJ1-6	TGTGCCAGAAGCTTGGCCGGTGGAGTCAATTCACCCCTCCACTTT	CARSLAGGVNSPLHF
TRBV12-3/TRBV12-4	13	-	-	TRBJ2-5	TGTGCCAGCAGTTTATTCAGGGGAGAGACCCAGTACTTC	CASSLFRGETQYF
TRBV10-3	15	-	-	TRBJ1-2	TGTGCCATCAGTGGCAGGCAATTTATTAACTATGGCTACACCTTC	CAISGRQFINYGYTF
TRBV11-3	14	-	TRBD2	TRBJ2-7	TGTGCCAGCAGACTTGGGAGGGCCTCTGGGGAGCAGTACTTC	CASRLGRASGEQYF
TRBV30	12	-	-	TRBJ2-2	TGTGCCTGGAGTGCACGGCCCGGGGAGCTGTTTTTT	CAWSARPGELFF
TRBV7-9	11	-	-	TRBJ1-1	TGTGCCAGCAGCCGACGGAACCACCCTTTCTTT	CASSRRNHPFF
TRBV3-1/TRBV3-2	13	-	-	TRBJ1-4	TGTGCCAGCAGCCTGAAGGGTTTGGAAAAACTGTTTTTT	CASSLKGLEKLFF